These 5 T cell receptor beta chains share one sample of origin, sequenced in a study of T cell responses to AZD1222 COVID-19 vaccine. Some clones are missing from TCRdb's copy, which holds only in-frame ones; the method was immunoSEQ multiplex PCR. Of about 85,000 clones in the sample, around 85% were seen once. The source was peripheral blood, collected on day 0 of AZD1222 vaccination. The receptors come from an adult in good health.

CDR3 region: CASSIGTSGSNEQFF. DNA of the CDR3: TGTGCCAGCAGCATCGGGACTAGCGGGAGTAATGAGCAGTTCTTC. The chain combines TRBV7-7 with TRBJ2-1; TRBD2 aligns across 14 bases. Germline lookup yields CDR1 SSHAT and CDR2 FNYEAQ (reference sequence). After removal of 5 bases from V and 7 bases from J, the junction contained 4 bases not matched to a gene. This CDR3 comprises 15 residues.

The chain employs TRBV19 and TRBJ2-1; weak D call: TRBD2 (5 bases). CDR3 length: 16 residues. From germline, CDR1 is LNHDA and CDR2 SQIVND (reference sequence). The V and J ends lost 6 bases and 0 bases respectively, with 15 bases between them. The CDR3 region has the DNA TGTGCCAGTAGCCTACTAAGCGGAAGCTCCTACAATGAGCAGTTCTTC. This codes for CASSLLSGSSYNEQFF.

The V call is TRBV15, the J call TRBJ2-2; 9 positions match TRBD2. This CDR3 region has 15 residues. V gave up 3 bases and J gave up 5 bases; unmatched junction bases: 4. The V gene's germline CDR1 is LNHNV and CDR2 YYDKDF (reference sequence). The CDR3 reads CATSRREGATGELFF. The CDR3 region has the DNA TGTGCCACCAGCAGGCGGGAGGGCGCAACCGGGGAGCTGTTTTTT. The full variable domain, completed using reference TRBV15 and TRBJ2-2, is DAMVIQNPRYQVTQFGKPVTLSCSQTLNHNVMYWYQQKSSQAPKLLFHYYDKDFNNEADTPDNFQSRRPNTSFCFLDIRSPGLGDTAMYLCATSRREGATGELFFGEGSRLTVL.

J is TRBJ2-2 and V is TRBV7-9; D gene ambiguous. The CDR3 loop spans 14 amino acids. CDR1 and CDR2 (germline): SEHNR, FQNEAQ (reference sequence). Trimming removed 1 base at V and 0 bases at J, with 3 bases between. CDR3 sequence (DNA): TGTGCCAGCAGCTTAGGGTCGAACACCGGGGAGCTGTTTTTT. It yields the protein CASSLGSNTGELFF.

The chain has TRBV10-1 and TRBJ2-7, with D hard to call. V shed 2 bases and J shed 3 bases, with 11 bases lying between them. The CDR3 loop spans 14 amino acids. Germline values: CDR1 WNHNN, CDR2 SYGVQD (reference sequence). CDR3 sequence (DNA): TGCGCCAGCAGTGAGACCCCTTGGGGCTACGAGCAGTACTTC. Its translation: CASSETPWGYEQYF.